This TCR beta chain was recovered during a study of T cells in Graves' hyperthyroidism and ophthalmopathy. Study-wide background: Peripheral blood was obtained at initial diagnosis, preceding any treatment. Study-wide findings and caveats: The model anticipated ophthalmopathy a median about 7 months pre-onset. Clonotypes that were expanded in thyroid above 0.001 mostly appeared in blood too.

The study left out patients who had uncontrolled infection, other autoimmune disease, pregnancy or lactation. Per germline, CDR1 DFQATT and CDR2 SNEGSKA (reference sequence). The CDR3 runs 11 residues. V was clipped by 3 bases and J by 10 bases, with 12 bases between them. Amplification of TCR beta CDR3 regions was performed using RNA transcripts as template. First-round RT-PCR with HTBI primers amplified the TCR CDR3 region. Each CDR3 protein is one row after TCRdb ran MiXCR on the multiplex PCR reads. The sample includes about 290,000 distinct CDR3 sequences, roughly 13% of them seen just once. This clonotype showed up many times. What it recognizes is unknown.

This receptor was taken from a woman between 25 and 40 years old with Graves' hyperthyroidism that later progressed to Graves' ophthalmopathy. What was sequenced was blood. This chain links TRBV20-1 with TRBJ1-1, with D unclear. The CDR3 protein is CSASKDLVAFF. In DNA, the CDR3 is TGCAGTGCTAGTAAGGATTTGGTAGCTTTCTTT.